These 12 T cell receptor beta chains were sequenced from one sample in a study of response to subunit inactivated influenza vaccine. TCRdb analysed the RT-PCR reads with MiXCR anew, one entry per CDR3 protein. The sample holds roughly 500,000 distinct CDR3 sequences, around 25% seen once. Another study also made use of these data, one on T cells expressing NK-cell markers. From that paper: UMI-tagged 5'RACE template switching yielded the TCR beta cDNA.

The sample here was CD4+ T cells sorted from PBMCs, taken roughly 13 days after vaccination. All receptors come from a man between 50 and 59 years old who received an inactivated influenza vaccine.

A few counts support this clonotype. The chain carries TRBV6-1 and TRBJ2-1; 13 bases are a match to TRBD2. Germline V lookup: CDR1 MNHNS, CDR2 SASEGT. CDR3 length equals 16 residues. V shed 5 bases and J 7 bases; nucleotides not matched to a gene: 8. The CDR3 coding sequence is TGTGCCAGCAGTACCCCGACTAGCGGGAGGCTTAATGAGCAGTTCTTC. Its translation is CASSTPTSGRLNEQFF.

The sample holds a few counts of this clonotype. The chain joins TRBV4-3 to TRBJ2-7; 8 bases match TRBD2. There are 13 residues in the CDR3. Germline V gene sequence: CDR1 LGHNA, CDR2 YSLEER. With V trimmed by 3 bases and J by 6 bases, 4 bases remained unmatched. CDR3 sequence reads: CASSHPGGVEQYF. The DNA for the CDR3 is TGCGCCAGCAGCCACCCGGGAGGGGTCGAGCAGTACTTC.

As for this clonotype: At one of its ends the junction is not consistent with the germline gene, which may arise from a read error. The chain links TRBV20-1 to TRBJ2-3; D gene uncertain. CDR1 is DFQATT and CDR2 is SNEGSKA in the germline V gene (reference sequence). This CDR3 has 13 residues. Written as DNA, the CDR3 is TGCAGTACCCGAATAGAAAGCACAGAGACGCAGTATTTT. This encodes CSTRIESTETQYF.

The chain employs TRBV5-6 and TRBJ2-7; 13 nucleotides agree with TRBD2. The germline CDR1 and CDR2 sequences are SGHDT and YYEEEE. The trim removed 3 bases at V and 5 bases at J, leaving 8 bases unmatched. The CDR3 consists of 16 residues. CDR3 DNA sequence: TGTGCCAGCAGCTGGAGACTAGCGGGAGGTTTCGACGAGCAGTACTTC. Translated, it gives CASSWRLAGGFDEQYF.

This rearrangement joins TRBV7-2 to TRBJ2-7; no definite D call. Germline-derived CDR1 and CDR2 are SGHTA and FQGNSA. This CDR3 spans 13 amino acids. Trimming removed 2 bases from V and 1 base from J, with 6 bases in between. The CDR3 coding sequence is TGTGCCAGCAGCTTAAGGATATCCTACGAGCAGTACTTC. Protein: CASSLRISYEQYF.

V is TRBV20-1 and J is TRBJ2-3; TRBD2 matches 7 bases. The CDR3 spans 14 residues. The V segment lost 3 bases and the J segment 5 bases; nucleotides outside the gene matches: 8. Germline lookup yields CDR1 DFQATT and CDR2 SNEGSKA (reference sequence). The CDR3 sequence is CSARFAGEGDTQYF. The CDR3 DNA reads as TGCAGTGCTAGGTTCGCGGGAGAGGGAGATACGCAGTATTTT.

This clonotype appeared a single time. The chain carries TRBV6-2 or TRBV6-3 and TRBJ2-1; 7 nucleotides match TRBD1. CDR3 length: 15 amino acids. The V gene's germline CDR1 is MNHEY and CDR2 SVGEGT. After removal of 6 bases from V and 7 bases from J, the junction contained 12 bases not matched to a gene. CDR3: CASRTGAQRRNEQFF. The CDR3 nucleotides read TGTGCCAGCAGAACAGGGGCACAGCGGAGGAATGAGCAGTTCTTC.

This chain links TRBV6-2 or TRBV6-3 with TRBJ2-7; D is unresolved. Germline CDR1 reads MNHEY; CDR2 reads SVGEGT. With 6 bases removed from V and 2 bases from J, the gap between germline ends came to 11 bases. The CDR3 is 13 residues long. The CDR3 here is CASRNGLTYEQYF. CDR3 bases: TGTGCCAGCAGAAATGGATTGACCTACGAGCAGTACTTC.

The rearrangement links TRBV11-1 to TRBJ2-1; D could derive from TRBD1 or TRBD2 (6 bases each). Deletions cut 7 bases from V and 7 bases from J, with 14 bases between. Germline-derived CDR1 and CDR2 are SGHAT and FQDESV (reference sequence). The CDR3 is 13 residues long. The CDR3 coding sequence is TGTGCCAGCATCCCACGGGGGCGAAATGAGCAGTTCTTC. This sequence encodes CASIPRGRNEQFF.

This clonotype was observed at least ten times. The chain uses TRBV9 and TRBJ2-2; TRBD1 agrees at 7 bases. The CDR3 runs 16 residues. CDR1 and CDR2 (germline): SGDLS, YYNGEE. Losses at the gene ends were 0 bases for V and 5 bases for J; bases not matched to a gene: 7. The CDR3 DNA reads TGTGCCAGCAGCGTAGAAGGGACAGAGTTGACCGGGGAGCTGTTTTTT. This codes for CASSVEGTELTGELFF.

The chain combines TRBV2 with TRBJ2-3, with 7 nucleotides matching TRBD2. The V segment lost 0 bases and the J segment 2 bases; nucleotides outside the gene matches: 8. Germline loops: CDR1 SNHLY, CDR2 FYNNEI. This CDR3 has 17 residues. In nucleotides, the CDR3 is TGTGCCAGCAGTGAAGCCGGGTCGGGGGGAACCACAGATACGCAGTATTTT. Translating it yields CASSEAGSGGTTDTQYF.

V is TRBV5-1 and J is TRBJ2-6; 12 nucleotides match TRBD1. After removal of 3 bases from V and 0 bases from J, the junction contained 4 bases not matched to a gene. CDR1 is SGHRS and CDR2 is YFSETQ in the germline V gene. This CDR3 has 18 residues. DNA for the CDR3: TGCGCCAGCAGCTCGGGACAGGGGGCCGGCTCTGGGGCCAACGTCCTGACTTTC. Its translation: CASSSGQGAGSGANVLTF.